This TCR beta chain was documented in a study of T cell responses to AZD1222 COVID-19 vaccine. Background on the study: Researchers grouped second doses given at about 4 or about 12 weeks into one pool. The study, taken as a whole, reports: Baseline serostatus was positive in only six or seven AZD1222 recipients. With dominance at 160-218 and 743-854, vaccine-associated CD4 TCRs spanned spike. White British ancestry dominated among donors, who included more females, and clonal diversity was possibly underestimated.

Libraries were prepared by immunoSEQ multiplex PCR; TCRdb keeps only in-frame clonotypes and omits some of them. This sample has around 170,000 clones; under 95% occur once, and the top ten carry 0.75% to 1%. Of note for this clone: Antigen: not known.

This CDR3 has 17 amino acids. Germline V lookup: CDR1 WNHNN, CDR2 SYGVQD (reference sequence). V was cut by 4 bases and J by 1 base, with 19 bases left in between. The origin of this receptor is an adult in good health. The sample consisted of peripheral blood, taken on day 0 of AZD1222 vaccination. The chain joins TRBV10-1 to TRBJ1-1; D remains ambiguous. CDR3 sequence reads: CASSGTVAVPPNTEAFF. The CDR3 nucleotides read TGCGCCAGCAGTGGGACGGTAGCAGTCCCGCCGAACACTGAAGCTTTCTTT.